This T cell receptor beta chain originates from a study of cytomegalovirus exposure and HLA in healthy donors. About the study: Earlier work reported about 110 million unique TCR beta sequences from 180 million or so T cells. Across 300 to 400 genotyped donors, about 86% landed in the Caucasian-associated ancestry cluster. General study findings and limits: What was likely a sequencing artifact was a cluster of highly shared sequence variants.

Vbeta (60) and Jbeta (13) primers were used in the PCR. Original analysis: In a later analysis, some 10 million of tens of millions of unique beta chains occurred in at least two donors. Measured with immunoSEQ multiplex PCR; TCRdb has only the in-frame clones, and not every one. From that table come the V and J calls and clone size; the DNA was used to work out D and trimming. The sample has about 180,000 clones; around 80% are singletons. On this clone: Antigen specificity is unknown.

Germline V gene data show CDR1 as SNHLY and CDR2 as FYNNEI. The V gene end was trimmed by 1 base and the J gene end by 5 bases; junction bases not matched to a gene: 4. The CDR3 is 15 residues long. The source of this sequence is a woman in her sixties in good health and CMV-seropositive. Sequenced: PBMCs. The chain couples TRBV2 to TRBJ1-2; TRBD1 matches at 10 bases. The CDR3 sequence is CASSEVGQGGYGYTF. Written as DNA, the CDR3 is TGTGCCAGCAGTGAAGTAGGACAGGGGGGATATGGCTACACCTTC.